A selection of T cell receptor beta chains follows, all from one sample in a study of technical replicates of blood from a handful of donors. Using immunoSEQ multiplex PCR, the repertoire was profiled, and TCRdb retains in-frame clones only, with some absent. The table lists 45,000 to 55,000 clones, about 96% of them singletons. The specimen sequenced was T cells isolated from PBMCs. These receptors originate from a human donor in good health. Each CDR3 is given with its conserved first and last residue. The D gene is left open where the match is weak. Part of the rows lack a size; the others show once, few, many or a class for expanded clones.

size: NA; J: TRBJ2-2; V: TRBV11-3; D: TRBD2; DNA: TGTGCCAGCAGCTTTGATATGAGCGGGAAGAACACCGGGGAGCTGTTTTTT; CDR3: CASSFDMSGKNTGELFF
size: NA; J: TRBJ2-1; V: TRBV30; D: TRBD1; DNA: TGTGCCTGGACCCTAGGGACAGGGGTCGACAATGAGCAGTTCTTC; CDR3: CAWTLGTGVDNEQFF
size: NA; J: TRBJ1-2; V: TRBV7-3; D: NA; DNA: TGTGCCAGCAGCAAGCCGGGAACTAACTATGGCTACACCTTC; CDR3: CASSKPGTNYGYTF
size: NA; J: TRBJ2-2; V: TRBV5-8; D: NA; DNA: TGTGCCAGCAGCTTCAGGGGCGCGAACACCGGGGAGCTGTTTTTT; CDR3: CASSFRGANTGELFF
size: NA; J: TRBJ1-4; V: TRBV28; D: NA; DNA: TGTGCCAGCATTCGGTCCGGGAATGTTGAAAAACTGTTTTTT; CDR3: CASIRSGNVEKLFF
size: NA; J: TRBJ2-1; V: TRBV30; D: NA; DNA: TGTGCCTGGACCTCCGTCGTCCCCTACAATGAGCAGTTCTTC; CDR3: CAWTSVVPYNEQFF
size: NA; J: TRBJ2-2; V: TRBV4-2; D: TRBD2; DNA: TGTGCCAGCAGCCAAGAACAAGGACTAGCGGTATTGTCCGGGGAGCTGTTTTTT; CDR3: CASSQEQGLAVLSGELFF
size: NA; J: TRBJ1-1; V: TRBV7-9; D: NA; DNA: TGTGCCAGCAGCTTAGGGACGGGAAACACTGAAGCTTTCTTT; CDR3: CASSLGTGNTEAFF
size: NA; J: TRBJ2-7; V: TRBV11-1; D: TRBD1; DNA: TGTGCCAGCAGCGGGACAGGGACCGGCGAGCAGTACTTC; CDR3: CASSGTGTGEQYF
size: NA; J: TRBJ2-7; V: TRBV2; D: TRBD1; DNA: TGTGCCGCCCAGCGGGACAGGGAGGTCCACGAGCAGTACTTC; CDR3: CAAQRDREVHEQYF
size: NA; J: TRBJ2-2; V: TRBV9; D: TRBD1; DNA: TGTGCCAGCAGCGTAAGGCAGGGGGCTCCCGGGGAGCTGTTTTTT; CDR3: CASSVRQGAPGELFF
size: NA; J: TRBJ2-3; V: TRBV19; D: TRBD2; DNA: TGTGCCAGTAGTTCCGGGACTAGCGGGATTACAGATACGCAGTATTTT; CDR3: CASSSGTSGITDTQYF
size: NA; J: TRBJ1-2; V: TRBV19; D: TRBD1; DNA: TGTGCCAGTAGCCTGACAGGGGGCGCAAATGGCTACACCTTC; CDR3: CASSLTGGANGYTF
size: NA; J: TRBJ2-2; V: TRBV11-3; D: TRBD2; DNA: TGTGCCAGCAGCTTAGAGGAGCGGGAGATTGGCGGGGAGCTGTTTTTT; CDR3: CASSLEEREIGGELFF
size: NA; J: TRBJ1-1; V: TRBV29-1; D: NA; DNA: TGCAGCGTTGCGAGGGAAAAGAACACTGAAGCTTTCTTT; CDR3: CSVAREKNTEAFF
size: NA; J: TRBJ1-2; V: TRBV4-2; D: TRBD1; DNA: TGTGCCAGCACCATAGACAGGGGTAACTATGGCTACACCTTC; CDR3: CASTIDRGNYGYTF
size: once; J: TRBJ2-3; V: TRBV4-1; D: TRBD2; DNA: TGCGCCAGCAGCGCGGGTCGGGGGGTCCTCACAGATACGCAGTATTTT; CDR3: CASSAGRGVLTDTQYF
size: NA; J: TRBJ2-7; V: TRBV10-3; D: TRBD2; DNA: TGTGCCATCAGGCACCAAGGGACTAGCGGGTTACTGGGGGAGCAGTACTTC; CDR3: CAIRHQGTSGLLGEQYF
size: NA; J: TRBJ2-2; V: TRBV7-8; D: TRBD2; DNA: TGTGCCAGCAGCTTAAAGGCTAGCGGGAGGGCCGGGGAGCTGTTTTTT; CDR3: CASSLKASGRAGELFF
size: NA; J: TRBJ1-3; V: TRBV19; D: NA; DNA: TGTGCCAGTAGTATCCAGGCCAGACAACCGCTGGACACCATATATTTT; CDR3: CASSIQARQPLDTIYF
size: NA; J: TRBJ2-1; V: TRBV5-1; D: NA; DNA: TGCGCCAGCAACGCTCGGACTGGGCACAATGAGCAGTTCTTC; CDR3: CASNARTGHNEQFF